The 9 T cell receptor beta chains below all came from one sample that was sequenced in a study of T cells after somatic rescue of genetic block. Generated by immunoSEQ multiplex PCR, the TCRdb table keeps only in-frame clones and is missing some. The table has over 14,000 clones, roughly 70% seen once. The sample was peripheral blood mononuclear cells (PBMCs). The receptor source for this set is a man between 18 and 29 years old.

J is TRBJ2-3 and V is TRBV11-2; 10 bases are shared with TRBD2. This CDR3 is built from 17 residues. Germline V lookup: CDR1 SGHAT, CDR2 FQNNGV. V was pared by 5 bases and J by 3 bases, with 11 bases of the junction left unmatched. For the CDR3, the DNA is TGTGCCAGCAGCCCCTTCCCTAGCGGGAGTCTGACAGATACGCAGTATTTT. This sequence encodes CASSPFPSGSLTDTQYF.

The chain has TRBV6-6 and TRBJ2-7; the D call may be TRBD1 or TRBD2 (5 bases each). CDR3 length equals 12 residues. Germline V gives CDR1 MNHNY, CDR2 SVGAGI (reference sequence). The germline V and J ends were trimmed by 4 bases and 6 bases, with 10 bases remaining between them. In DNA, the CDR3 is TGTGCCAGCAGTTGGGGGTACGGCGAGCAGTACTTC. This gives the protein CASSWGYGEQYF.

The CDR3 DNA reads as TGTGCCAGCAGCCCTGCGGGAGTCACCCCCTACGAGCAGTACTTC. Amino acid sequence: CASSPAGVTPYEQYF. V and J are TRBV5-4 and TRBJ2-7; 7 positions agree with TRBD2. V shed 4 bases and J 2 bases; nucleotides not matched to a gene: 9. The germline gives CDR1 SGHNT, CDR2 YYREEE (reference sequence). The CDR3 loop spans 15 amino acids.

The chain links TRBV6-5 to TRBJ1-3; D perhaps matches TRBD1 (5 bases). V lost 2 bases, J lost 2 bases, and 7 bases lay in between. Looked up from germline, CDR1 is MNHEY and CDR2 is SVGAGI. The CDR3 is made up of 14 amino acids. Here the CDR3 reads CASSYGGTGNTIYF. CDR3 nucleotides: TGTGCCAGCAGTTACGGGGGAACTGGAAACACCATATATTTT.

This clone was seen just once. The chain recombines TRBV5-1 with TRBJ1-6; maybe TRBD1 (5 bases). Per germline, CDR1 SGHRS and CDR2 YFSETQ. The CDR3 is made up of 14 amino acids. The ends were cut back, 1 base at V and 9 bases at J, with 11 bases in the middle. The CDR3 DNA sequence: TGCGCCAGCAGCTTGTTAGGGGTCAGTTCACCCCTCCACTTT. Amino acids: CASSLLGVSSPLHF.

The chain recombines TRBV28 with TRBJ2-7, with a tentative D call TRBD1 (6 bases). CDR1 and CDR2 (germline): MDHEN, SYDVKM. This CDR3 contains 11 residues. CDR3 sequence reads: CAVVRGYEQYF. DNA for the CDR3: TGTGCAGTGGTTAGGGGGTACGAGCAGTACTTC.

The DNA of the CDR3 is TGTGCCACCAGCAGAGAGATTGGCTATGGCTACACCTTC. The encoded protein is CATSREIGYGYTF. The chain has TRBV15 and TRBJ1-2; no clear D gene. With 0 bases removed from V and 4 bases from J, the gap between germline ends came to 6 bases. CDR1 is LNHNV and CDR2 is YYDKDF in the germline V gene (reference sequence). The CDR3 length is 13 residues.

The chain carries TRBV28 and TRBJ1-6; 9 bases fit TRBD1. The CDR3 consists of 18 residues. Per germline, CDR1 MDHEN and CDR2 SYDVKM. Losses at the gene ends were 8 bases for V and 3 bases for J; bases not matched to a gene: 14. CDR3 sequence (DNA): TGTGCCAGCCTGCCGGGACAGGGCCTATCCGGCTATAATTCACCCCTCCACTTT. Translated: CASLPGQGLSGYNSPLHF.

V is TRBV18 and J is TRBJ1-4; 9 bases match TRBD1. The V gene's germline CDR1 is KGHSH and CDR2 LQKENI. This CDR3 spans 15 amino acids. Unmatched junction bases numbered 6, after V lost 5 bases and J lost 5 bases. CDR3 amino acids: CASSNSGTGNEKLFF. The CDR3 region has the DNA TGTGCCAGCTCAAACTCGGGGACAGGGAATGAAAAACTGTTTTTT.